A selection of T cell receptor beta chains follows, all from one sample in a study of OX40 agonist ivuxolimab in advanced cancers. TCRdb's table, derived via immunoSEQ multiplex PCR, lists solely in-frame clones and lacks some. The sample lists tens of thousands of clones; roughly 91% were seen once. The sample here was CD4+ or CD8+ T cells sorted from blood, taken in a trial of the OX40 agonist ivuxolimab. The source of these receptors is an adult with an advanced solid tumor such as melanoma, head and neck, liver or kidney cancer. The CDR3 runs from the conserved cysteine through the conserved F or W. Fields, in order: D gene, CDR3 length, clone size, J gene, V gene, CDR3 protein, CDR3 DNA. D genes are given only for firm matches. Clone size is not always given. Where it is, it says once, few, many or a class for expanded clones.

TRBD2	16	-	TRBJ2-5	TRBV6-6	CASSYSGLAGGETQYF	TGTGCCAGCAGTTACTCCGGACTAGCGGGAGGTGAGACCCAGTACTTC
TRBD1	15	-	TRBJ1-4	TRBV5-1	CASSLTGGANEKLFF	TGCGCCAGCAGCTTGACAGGGGGCGCGAATGAAAAACTGTTTTTT
-	13	-	TRBJ2-2	TRBV19	CASKQRNTGELFF	TGTGCCAGTAAGCAACGTAACACCGGGGAGCTGTTTTTT
-	14	-	TRBJ2-3	TRBV5-1	CASSLGQSTDTQYF	TGCGCCAGCAGCTTGGGTCAGAGCACAGATACGCAGTATTTT
TRBD1	15	once	TRBJ1-1	TRBV7-9	CASSLSNRGNTEAFF	TGTGCCAGCAGCTTGAGTAACAGGGGGAACACTGAAGCTTTCTTT
-	13	-	TRBJ1-5	TRBV6-5	CASSFSSNQPQHF	TGTGCCAGCAGTTTCTCGAGCAATCAGCCCCAGCATTTT
-	15	-	TRBJ2-1	TRBV7-2	CASSLTGRSYNEQFF	TGTGCCAGCAGCTTAACGGGACGCTCCTACAATGAGCAGTTCTTC
-	15	-	TRBJ2-5	TRBV18	CASSSPRQAGETQYF	TGTGCCAGCTCATCGCCACGTCAAGCTGGAGAGACCCAGTACTTC
-	13	-	TRBJ1-1	TRBV7-9	CASSLTTAFEAFF	TGTGCCAGCAGCTTAACCACAGCTTTTGAAGCTTTCTTT
-	18	-	TRBJ1-4	TRBV7-9	CASSSPPEGRGFNEKLFF	TGTGCCAGCAGCTCGCCTCCCGAAGGGAGGGGCTTTAATGAAAAACTGTTTTTT
TRBD2	13	-	TRBJ2-7	TRBV19	CASSRRGAYEQYF	TGTGCCAGTAGTCGGCGGGGGGCCTACGAGCAGTACTTC
-	15	-	TRBJ2-1	TRBV7-2	CASSPGLLTYNEQFF	TGTGCCAGCAGCCCGGGACTCCTTACCTACAATGAGCAGTTCTTC
-	14	-	TRBJ1-1	TRBV7-9	CASSLVTMNTEAFF	TGTGCCAGCAGCTTAGTCACCATGAACACTGAAGCTTTCTTT
-	12	-	TRBJ2-1	TRBV5-5	CASSRIGRVEFF	TGTGCCAGCAGCCGGATCGGGAGAGTGGAGTTCTTC
-	14	-	TRBJ1-5	TRBV19	CASRREIGNQPQHF	TGTGCCAGTAGAAGGGAGATTGGCAATCAGCCCCAGCATTTT
TRBD1	14	-	TRBJ1-2	TRBV10-3	CAISERQGDYGYTF	TGTGCCATCAGTGAGAGGCAGGGGGACTATGGCTACACCTTC
-	14	-	TRBJ2-3	TRBV5-1	CASSLGRSTDTQYF	TGCGCCAGCAGCTTGGGACGGAGCACAGATACGCAGTATTTT
-	15	-	TRBJ2-7	TRBV15	CATSRGLASSYEQYF	TGTGCCACCAGCAGAGGGCTAGCGTCTTCCTACGAGCAGTACTTC
-	14	-	TRBJ2-5	TRBV7-9	CASSLEWGKGTQYF	TGTGCCAGCAGCTTGGAGTGGGGCAAAGGAACCCAGTACTTC
-	13	-	TRBJ2-5	TRBV30	CAWKGEGQETQYF	TGTGCCTGGAAGGGGGAGGGTCAAGAGACCCAGTACTTC
TRBD1	16	-	TRBJ2-2	TRBV5-1	CASSLEGQGRTGELFF	TGCGCCAGCAGCTTGGAGGGACAGGGGCGAACCGGGGAGCTGTTTTTT
TRBD1	13	once	TRBJ1-1	TRBV7-2	CASSVDRGFEAFF	TGTGCCAGCAGCGTGGACAGGGGGTTTGAAGCTTTCTTT
-	11	-	TRBJ1-2	TRBV29-1	CSADRGWGYTF	TGCAGCGCTGACAGAGGATGGGGCTACACCTTC
TRBD1	12	-	TRBJ2-5	TRBV7-8	CASSYRGETQYF	TGTGCCAGCAGCTACAGGGGAGAGACCCAGTACTTC
TRBD1	17	-	TRBJ2-3	TRBV5-5	CASSLEAGTGGPITQYF	TGTGCCAGCAGCTTGGAGGCCGGGACAGGGGGCCCCATTACGCAGTATTTT
-	11	few	TRBJ1-1	TRBV6-1	CASTTTGRAFF	TGTGCCAGCACCACAACTGGACGAGCTTTCTTT
TRBD1	15	-	TRBJ1-1	TRBV7-2	CASSASGTENTEAFF	TGTGCCAGCAGCGCCTCCGGGACAGAGAACACTGAAGCTTTCTTT
-	14	-	TRBJ2-3	TRBV6-6	CASSLTASTDTQYF	TGTGCCAGCAGCCTGACAGCTAGCACAGATACGCAGTATTTT
TRBD1	17	-	TRBJ1-3	TRBV5-6	CASSLVPAGQSGNTIYF	TGTGCCAGCAGCTTGGTCCCCGCGGGACAGTCTGGAAACACCATATATTTT
-	13	-	TRBJ1-2	TRBV6-5	CASSYRGGYGYTF	TGTGCCAGCAGTTACAGAGGGGGCTATGGCTACACCTTC
-	13	-	TRBJ1-3	TRBV6-5	CASRGTAGNTIYF	TGTGCCAGCAGAGGGACGGCTGGAAACACCATATATTTT
-	14	-	TRBJ2-2	TRBV10-3	CAISEVGGTGELFF	TGTGCCATCAGTGAGGTGGGGGGCACCGGGGAGCTGTTTTTT
-	14	-	TRBJ2-2	TRBV5-1	CASSLGPNTGELFF	TGCGCCAGCAGCTTGGGTCCGAACACCGGGGAGCTGTTTTTT
-	11	-	TRBJ1-4	TRBV25-1	CASSDPTGVTF	TGTGCCAGCAGTGACCCGACAGGAGTGACTTTT
-	17	-	TRBJ2-3	TRBV27	CASSRTTTVKNTDTQYF	TGTGCCAGCAGCCGTACGACGACAGTAAAGAACACAGATACGCAGTATTTT
-	13	-	TRBJ1-1	TRBV6-1	CASPKQPNTEAFF	TGTGCCAGCCCCAAGCAGCCGAACACTGAAGCTTTCTTT
TRBD1	14	-	TRBJ1-2	TRBV5-6	CASRSRGHGYGYTF	TGTGCCAGCAGGAGCAGGGGGCATGGCTATGGCTACACCTTC
-	14	-	TRBJ2-1	TRBV6-5	CASRQTKPYNEQFF	TGTGCCAGCAGACAGACTAAACCATACAATGAGCAGTTCTTC
-	17	-	TRBJ2-2	TRBV9	CASSPSGPPKRSGELFF	TGTGCCAGCAGCCCCTCCGGGCCGCCTAAGAGATCCGGGGAGCTGTTTTTT
TRBD1	13	-	TRBJ1-1	TRBV6-1	CASRTGGKTEAFF	TGTGCCAGCAGGACAGGGGGAAAGACTGAAGCTTTCTTT
TRBD1	14	-	TRBJ2-4	TRBV4-1	CASSQGDREGIQYF	TGCGCCAGCAGCCAAGGAGACAGGGAAGGCATTCAGTACTTC